A single T cell receptor (beta chain) is shown here with its context. The antigen remains undetermined. The record originates from a study of blood T cells in healthy people across ages. Study context: There was about one barcoded beta molecule captured by template switching per two T cells. Points from the study as a whole: Underestimates were what the diversity estimates from one million T cells were considered to be.

The second PCR ran 7 to 11 cycles with a sample-barcoded 5' primer and J-beta primers. TCRdb reprocessed the 5' RACE reads via MiXCR and lists one record per CDR3 protein. The sample has a few hundred thousand distinct CDR3 sequences, approximately 51% seen once; the top ten hold 50% to 65%. CDR1 is SGHDN and CDR2 is FVKESK in the germline V gene. The CDR3 sequence is 13 residues long. Trimming removed 0 bases from V and 4 bases from J, with 6 bases in between. The sequenced sample consisted of blood. This receptor was identified in a man between 60 and 75 years old in good health. The chain carries TRBV14 and TRBJ2-5, with D unresolved. The CDR3 spells CASSQDRRETQYF. In DNA, the CDR3 is TGTGCCAGCAGCCAAGATCGGAGAGAGACCCAGTACTTC.